This T cell receptor beta chain was identified in a study of memory CD4+ T cells and cytomegalovirus serostatus. Study-level information: Donors were healthy Belgian adults, under 10 CMV seropositive and about 24 seronegative. The study's findings and limits: 67 of 164 known CMV-associated TCRbeta sequences appeared in CD4+ memory. The CMV-associated TCR signature appears largely within the CD4+ memory repertoire.

V lost 4 bases and J lost 0, with 8 bases in between. The CDR3 consists of 13 residues. Germline CDR1 SGHRS, CDR2 YFSETQ. In this sample, this clone turned up a few times. The antigen remains unidentified. Single viable CD3+CD4+CD8-CD45RO+ cells were sorted as the memory CD4+ T cells. The method was immunoSEQ multiplex PCR; TCRdb's version includes in-frame clones alone and lacks a portion of them. The data show over 55,000 clones, 65% to 80% seen once. V usage is TRBV5-1 and J usage is TRBJ2-7, with D possibly matching TRBD2 (5 bases). The receptor was isolated from an adult in good health and CMV-seronegative. Sequenced input: memory CD4+ T cells from blood. CDR3 region: CASSARDSYEQYF. CDR3 DNA: TGCGCCAGCAGCGCCCGGGACTCCTACGAGCAGTACTTC.